Each of the 10 T cell receptor beta chains below was sequenced from the same sample in a study of T cell responses to AZD1222 COVID-19 vaccine. Clones were read by immunoSEQ multiplex PCR, and TCRdb kept only the in-frame ones, dropping some. Here the sample spans 70,000 to 90,000 clones, around 86% being singletons. The sequences come from peripheral blood, collected 28 days after the second AZD1222 dose. The receptors were gathered from an adult who received the AZD1222 COVID-19 vaccine.

The rearrangement joins TRBV5-5 to TRBJ2-7; D not resolved. The germline CDR1 and CDR2 sequences are SGHKS and YYEKEE (reference sequence). This CDR3 has 12 amino acids. V shed 1 base and J shed 5 bases, with 7 bases lying between them. The CDR3 coding sequence is TGTGCCAGCAGCTTGCTGCCCCACGAGCAGTACTTC. Translated, it gives CASSLLPHEQYF.

This clone was counted only a few times. The J gene is TRBJ1-2, the V gene TRBV9, with D possibly TRBD1 on 6 matching bases. The CDR3 sequence is 15 residues long. V was cut by 0 bases and J by 2 bases, with 11 bases left in between. Looked up from germline, CDR1 is SGDLS and CDR2 is YYNGEE. The CDR3 DNA sequence: TGTGCCAGCAGCGTAGGGGCAGGGGTGAACTATGGCTACACCTTC. This gives the protein CASSVGAGVNYGYTF.

This clone was counted only a few times. The chain joins TRBV27 to TRBJ1-5; a possible D gene is TRBD1 (6 bases). V gave up 5 bases and J gave up 1 base, with 18 bases separating them. CDR1 is MNHEY, CDR2 SMNVEV, per germline (reference sequence). The CDR3 spans 17 residues. The CDR3 bases are TGTGCCAGCAGTCTGGGGAGGGGGGTAAGGAGCAATCAGCCCCAGCATTTT. Translated, it gives CASSLGRGVRSNQPQHF.

This chain connects TRBV6-6 to TRBJ2-1; unclear D gene. Deletions cut 4 bases from V and 1 base from J, with 8 bases between. This CDR3 spans 14 amino acids. Germline CDR1 and CDR2: MNHNY and SVGAGI (reference sequence). CDR3 in amino acids: CASSFGGSYNEQFF. Written as DNA, the CDR3 is TGTGCCAGCAGTTTCGGTGGGTCCTACAATGAGCAGTTCTTC.

J is TRBJ1-1 and V is TRBV30; no clear D. Germline V lookup: CDR1 GTSNPN, CDR2 SVGIG (reference sequence). The V end was cut by 4 bases, the J end by 1 base, with 4 bases between. This CDR3 contains 11 residues. CDR3 in DNA: TGTGCCTGGAAAGGGAACACTGAAGCTTTCTTT. Its protein product is CAWKGNTEAFF. The full variable domain, with the rest looked up from reference TRBV30 and TRBJ1-1, is SQTIHQWPATLVQPVGSPLSLECTVEGTSNPNLYWYRQAAGRGLQLLFYSVGIGQISSEVPQNLSASRPQDRQFILSSKKLLLSDSGFYLCAWKGNTEAFFGQGTRLTVV.

The chain has TRBV3-1 (or the pseudogene TRBV3-2) and TRBJ1-1; perhaps TRBD1 as D (5 bases). The CDR3 is 16 residues long. Between the trimmed V and J ends, which lost 0 bases and 4 bases, there was a span of 15 bases. Germline V gene lookup returns CDR1 LGHDT and CDR2 YNNKEL (reference sequence). CDR3 sequence (DNA): TGTGCCAGCAGCCAAGATTGGGACCGCCGGGGCACTGAAGCTTTCTTT. Its translation is CASSQDWDRRGTEAFF.

This clone was seen a single time. The chain combines TRBV13 with TRBJ1-1; D ambiguous. There are 14 residues in the CDR3. V was pared by 4 bases and J by 2 bases, with 11 bases between. From germline, CDR1 is PRHDT and CDR2 FYEKMQ (reference sequence). As DNA, the CDR3 is TGTGCCAGCAGCTCTCAGCCGATCAACACTGAAGCTTTCTTT. As protein: CASSSQPINTEAFF.

This chain joins TRBV3-1 (or the pseudogene TRBV3-2) and TRBJ1-1, with D hard to call. Trimming stripped 4 bases from V and 2 bases from J, with 11 bases between. The CDR3 length is 14 residues. Germline V CDR1 and CDR2: LGHDT, YNNKEL (reference sequence). CDR3 DNA sequence: TGTGCCAGCAGCCTGACGAACAGCAACACTGAAGCTTTCTTT. Translating gives CASSLTNSNTEAFF.

The chain links TRBV9 to TRBJ1-1; no definite D call. There are 14 residues in the CDR3. V was pared by 0 bases and J by 6 bases, with 12 bases between. Germline V gives CDR1 SGDLS, CDR2 YYNGEE. In DNA form, the CDR3 reads TGTGCCAGCAGCGTAGCTAGCAGTAACTCTGAAGCTTTCTTT. Protein: CASSVASSNSEAFF. The full variable domain, with the rest looked up from reference TRBV9 and TRBJ1-1, is DSGVTQTPKHLITATGQRVTLRCSPRSGDLSVYWYQQSLDQGLQFLIQYYNGEERAKGNILERFSAQQFPDLHSELNLSSLELGDSALYFCASSVASSNSEAFFGQGTRLTVV.

This CDR3 reads CASSLGRSSDSTNEKLFF. The DNA for the CDR3 is TGTGCCAGCAGCTTAGGGCGGTCCTCCGATTCAACTAATGAAAAACTGTTTTTT. This rearrangement joins TRBV7-6 to TRBJ1-4, with D unclear. CDR3 length: 18 residues. V was clipped by 1 base and J by 0 bases, with 15 bases between them. Germline V gives CDR1 SGHVS, CDR2 FNYEAQ.